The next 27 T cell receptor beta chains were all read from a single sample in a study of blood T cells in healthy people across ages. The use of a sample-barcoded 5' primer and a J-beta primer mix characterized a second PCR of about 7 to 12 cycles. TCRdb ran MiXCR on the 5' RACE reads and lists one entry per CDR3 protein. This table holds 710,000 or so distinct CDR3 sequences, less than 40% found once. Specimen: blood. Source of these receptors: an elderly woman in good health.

The CDR3 reads CASSVGDRVTEKLFF. As DNA, the CDR3 is TGTGCCAGCAGCGTAGGAGACAGGGTAACTGAAAAACTGTTTTTT. The chain employs TRBV9 and TRBJ1-4; TRBD1 matches 7 bases. V lost 0 bases to trimming and J lost 7 bases; unmatched junction nucleotides: 6. Germline loops: CDR1 SGDLS, CDR2 YYNGEE. The CDR3 runs 15 residues.

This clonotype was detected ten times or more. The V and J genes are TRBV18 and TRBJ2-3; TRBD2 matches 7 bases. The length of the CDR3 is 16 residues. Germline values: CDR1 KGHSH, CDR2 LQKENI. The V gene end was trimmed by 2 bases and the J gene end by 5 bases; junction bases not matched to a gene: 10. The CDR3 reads CASSPRLGTTRDTQYF. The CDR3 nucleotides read TGTGCCAGCTCACCAAGGTTGGGGACTACTCGAGATACGCAGTATTTT. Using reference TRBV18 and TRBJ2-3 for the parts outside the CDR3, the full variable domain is NAGVMQNPRHLVRRRGQEARLRCSPMKGHSHVYWYRQLPEEGLKFMVYLQKENIIDESGMPKERFSAEFPKEGPSILRIQQVVRGDSAAYFCASSPRLGTTRDTQYFGPGTRLTVL.

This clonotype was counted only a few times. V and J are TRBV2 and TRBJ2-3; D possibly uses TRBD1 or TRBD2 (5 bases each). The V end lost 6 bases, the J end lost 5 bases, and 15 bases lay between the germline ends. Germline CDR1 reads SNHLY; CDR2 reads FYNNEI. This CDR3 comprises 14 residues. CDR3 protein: CASSHGTTQDTQYF. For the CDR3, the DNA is TGTGCCAGCAGCCACGGGACCACGCAAGATACGCAGTATTTT.

The CDR3 DNA sequence: TGTGCCAGCAGCTTAGTGGGCCGCCTAGGGGAGACCCAGTACTTC. Its protein product is CASSLVGRLGETQYF. The V call is TRBV7-2, the J call TRBJ2-7; D is uncertain. The end of the DNA is better explained by TRBJ2-5, so the J call may be wrong. CDR3 length: 15 amino acids. Germline V gene sequence: CDR1 SGHTA, CDR2 FQGNSA.

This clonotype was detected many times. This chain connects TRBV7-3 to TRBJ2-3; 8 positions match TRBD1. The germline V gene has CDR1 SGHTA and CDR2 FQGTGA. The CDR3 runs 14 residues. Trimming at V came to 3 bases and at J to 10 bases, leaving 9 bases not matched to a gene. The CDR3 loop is CASSFHHRGNAQYF. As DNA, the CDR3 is TGTGCCAGCAGCTTCCATCACAGGGGGAACGCGCAGTATTTT.

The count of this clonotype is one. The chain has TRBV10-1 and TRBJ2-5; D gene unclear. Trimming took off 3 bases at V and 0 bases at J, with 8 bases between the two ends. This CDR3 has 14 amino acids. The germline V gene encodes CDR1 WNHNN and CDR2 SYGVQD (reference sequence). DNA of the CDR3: TGCGCCAGCAGTGACGAGGTTAACCAAGAGACCCAGTACTTC. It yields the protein CASSDEVNQETQYF.

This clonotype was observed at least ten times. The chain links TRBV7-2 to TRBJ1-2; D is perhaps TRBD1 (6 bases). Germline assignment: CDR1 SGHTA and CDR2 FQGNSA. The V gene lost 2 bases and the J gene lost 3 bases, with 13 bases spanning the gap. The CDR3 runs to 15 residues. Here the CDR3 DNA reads TGTGCCAGCAGCTTACAGGGGTTCGGGGACTATGGCTACACCTTC. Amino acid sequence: CASSLQGFGDYGYTF. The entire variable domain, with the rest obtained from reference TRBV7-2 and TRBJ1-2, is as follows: GAGVSQSPSNKVTEKGKDVELRCDPISGHTALYWYRQSLGQGLEFLIYFQGNSAPDKSGLPSDRFSAERTGGSVSTLTIQRTQQEDSAVYLCASSLQGFGDYGYTFGSGTRLTVV.

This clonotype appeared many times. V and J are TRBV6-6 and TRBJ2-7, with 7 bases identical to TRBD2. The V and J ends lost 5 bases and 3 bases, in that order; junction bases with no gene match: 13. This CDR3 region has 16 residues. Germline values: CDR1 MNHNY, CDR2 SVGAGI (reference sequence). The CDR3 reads CASSAPLASGHYEQYF. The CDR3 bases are TGTGCCAGCAGTGCCCCCCTGGCTAGCGGCCACTACGAGCAGTACTTC.

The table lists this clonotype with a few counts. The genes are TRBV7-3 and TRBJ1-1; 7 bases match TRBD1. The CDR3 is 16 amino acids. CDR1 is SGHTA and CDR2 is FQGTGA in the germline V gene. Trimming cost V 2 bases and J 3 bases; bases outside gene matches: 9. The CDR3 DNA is TGTGCCAGCAGCTTACCCTCGCAGGGGGAGGACACTGAAGCTTTCTTT. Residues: CASSLPSQGEDTEAFF. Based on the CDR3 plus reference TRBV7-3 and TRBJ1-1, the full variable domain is GAGVSQTPSNKVTEKGKYVELRCDPISGHTALYWYRQSLGQGPEFLIYFQGTGAADDSGLPNDRFFAVRPEGSVSTLKIQRTERGDSAVYLCASSLPSQGEDTEAFFGQGTRLTVV.

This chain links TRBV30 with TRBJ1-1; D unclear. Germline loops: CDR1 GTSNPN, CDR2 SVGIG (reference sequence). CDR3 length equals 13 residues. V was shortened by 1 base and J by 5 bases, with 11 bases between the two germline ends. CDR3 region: CAWSALLETEAFF. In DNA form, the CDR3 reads TGTGCCTGGAGTGCCCTGCTGGAGACTGAAGCTTTCTTT.

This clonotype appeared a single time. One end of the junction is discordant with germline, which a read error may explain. CDR3 DNA sequence: TGTGCCAGCAGTTCAACCGGGACCTCTAATCACCCCCAGCATTTT. Residues: CASSSTGTSNHPQHF. V usage is TRBV7-2 and J usage is TRBJ1-5; tentatively, D is TRBD1 (5 bases). CDR1 is SGHTA, CDR2 FQGNSA, per germline. The CDR3 is 15 residues long. The full variable domain, in which reference TRBV7-2 and TRBJ1-5 provide the parts outside the CDR3, is GAGVSQSPSNKVTEKGKDVELRCDPISGHTALYWYRQSLGQGLEFLIYFQGNSAPDKSGLPSDRFSAERTGGSVSTLTIQRTQQEDSAVYLCASSSTGTSNHPQHFGDGTRLSIL.

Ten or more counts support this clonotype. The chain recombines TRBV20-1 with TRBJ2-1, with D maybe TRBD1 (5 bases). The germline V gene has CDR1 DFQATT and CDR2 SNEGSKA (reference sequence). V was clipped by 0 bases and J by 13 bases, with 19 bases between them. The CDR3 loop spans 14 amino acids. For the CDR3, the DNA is TGCAGTGCTAGAGATCAGGGCCGTGTAGGACCTCAGTTCTTC. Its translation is CSARDQGRVGPQFF.

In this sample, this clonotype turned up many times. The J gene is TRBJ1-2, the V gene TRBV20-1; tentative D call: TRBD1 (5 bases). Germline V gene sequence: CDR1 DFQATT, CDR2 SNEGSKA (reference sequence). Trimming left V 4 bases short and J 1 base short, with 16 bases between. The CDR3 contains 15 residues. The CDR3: CSAIPLTGVNYGYTF. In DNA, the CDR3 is TGCAGTGCTATTCCACTAACGGGGGTTAACTATGGCTACACCTTC.

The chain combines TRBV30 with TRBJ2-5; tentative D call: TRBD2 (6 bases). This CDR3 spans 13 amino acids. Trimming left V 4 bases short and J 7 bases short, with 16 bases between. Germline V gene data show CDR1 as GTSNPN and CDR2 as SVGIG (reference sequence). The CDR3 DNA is TGTGCCTGGACCAAGCCTAGCGAGCGGACCCAGTACTTC. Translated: CAWTKPSERTQYF.

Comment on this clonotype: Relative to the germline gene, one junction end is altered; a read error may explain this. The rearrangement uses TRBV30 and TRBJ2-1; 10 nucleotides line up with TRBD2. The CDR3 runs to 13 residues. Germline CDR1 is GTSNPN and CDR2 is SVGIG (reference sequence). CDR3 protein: CARGAGGPSEHFF. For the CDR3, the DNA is TGTGCCCGTGGAGCGGGGGGGCCCTCTGAGCATTTCTTC.

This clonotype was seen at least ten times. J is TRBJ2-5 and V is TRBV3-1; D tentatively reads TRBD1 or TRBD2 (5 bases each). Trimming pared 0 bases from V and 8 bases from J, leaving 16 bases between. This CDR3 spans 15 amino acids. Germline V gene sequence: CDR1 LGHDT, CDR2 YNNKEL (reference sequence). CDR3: CASSQDSGTSRTQYF. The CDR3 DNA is TGTGCCAGCAGCCAAGATTCCGGGACGTCAAGAACCCAGTACTTC.

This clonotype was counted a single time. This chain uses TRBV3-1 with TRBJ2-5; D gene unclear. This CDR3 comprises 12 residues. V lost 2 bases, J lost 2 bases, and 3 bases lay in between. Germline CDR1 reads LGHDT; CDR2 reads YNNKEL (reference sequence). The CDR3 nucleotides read TGTGCCAGCAGCCAAATGCAAGAGACCCAGTACTTC. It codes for CASSQMQETQYF.

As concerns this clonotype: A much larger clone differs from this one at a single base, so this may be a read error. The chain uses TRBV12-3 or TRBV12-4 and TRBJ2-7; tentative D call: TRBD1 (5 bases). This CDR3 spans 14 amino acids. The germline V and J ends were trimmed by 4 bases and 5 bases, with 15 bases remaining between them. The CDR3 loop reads CASSCSRAQDEQYF. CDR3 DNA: TGTGCCAGCAGTTGCTCCAGGGCCCAGGACGAGCAGTACTTC.

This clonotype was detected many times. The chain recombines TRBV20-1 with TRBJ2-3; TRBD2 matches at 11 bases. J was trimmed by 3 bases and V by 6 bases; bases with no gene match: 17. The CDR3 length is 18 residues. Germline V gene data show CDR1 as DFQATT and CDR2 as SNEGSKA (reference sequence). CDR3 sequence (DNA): TGCAGTGCGTCCCGACTGATACCGGGACTAGCGGCAACAGATACGCAGTATTTT. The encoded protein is CSASRLIPGLAATDTQYF.

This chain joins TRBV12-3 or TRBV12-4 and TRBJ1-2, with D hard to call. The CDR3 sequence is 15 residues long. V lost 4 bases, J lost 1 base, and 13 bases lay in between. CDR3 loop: CASSSSLQSNYGYTF. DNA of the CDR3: TGTGCCAGCAGTTCGTCGCTCCAAAGTAACTATGGCTACACCTTC.

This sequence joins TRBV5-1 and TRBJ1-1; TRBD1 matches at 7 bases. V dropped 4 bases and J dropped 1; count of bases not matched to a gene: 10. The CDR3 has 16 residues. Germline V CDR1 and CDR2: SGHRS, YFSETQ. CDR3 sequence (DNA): TGCGCCAGCAGCACCGACAGGGCGCCCCCGAACACTGAAGCTTTCTTT. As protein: CASSTDRAPPNTEAFF.

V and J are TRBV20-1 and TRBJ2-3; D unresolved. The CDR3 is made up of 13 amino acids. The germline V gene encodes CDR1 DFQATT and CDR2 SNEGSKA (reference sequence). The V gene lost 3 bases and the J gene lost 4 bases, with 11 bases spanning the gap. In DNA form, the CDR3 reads TGCAGTGCTAGGCGGCAGGCGGCAGATACGCAGTATTTT. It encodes CSARRQAADTQYF.

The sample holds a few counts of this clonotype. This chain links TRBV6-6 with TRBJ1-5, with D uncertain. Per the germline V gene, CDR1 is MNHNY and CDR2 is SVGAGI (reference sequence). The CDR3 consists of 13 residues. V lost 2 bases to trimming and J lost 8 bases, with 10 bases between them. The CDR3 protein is CASSYGPREPQHF. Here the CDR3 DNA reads TGTGCCAGCAGTTACGGTCCTCGGGAGCCCCAGCATTTT.

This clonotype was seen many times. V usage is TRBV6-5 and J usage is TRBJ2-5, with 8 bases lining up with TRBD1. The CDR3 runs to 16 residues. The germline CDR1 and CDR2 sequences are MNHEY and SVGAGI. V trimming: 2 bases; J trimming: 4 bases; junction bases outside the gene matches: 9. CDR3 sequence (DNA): TGTGCCAGCAGTTACAGTGACAGGGGTACTGGAGAGACCCAGTACTTC. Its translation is CASSYSDRGTGETQYF.

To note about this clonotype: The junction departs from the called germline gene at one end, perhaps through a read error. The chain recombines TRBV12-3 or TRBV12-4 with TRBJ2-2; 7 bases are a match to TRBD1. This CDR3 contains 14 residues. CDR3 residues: CATSDRVRTGERFF. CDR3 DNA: TGTGCCACTAGTGACAGGGTTCGCACCGGGGAGCGGTTTTTT.

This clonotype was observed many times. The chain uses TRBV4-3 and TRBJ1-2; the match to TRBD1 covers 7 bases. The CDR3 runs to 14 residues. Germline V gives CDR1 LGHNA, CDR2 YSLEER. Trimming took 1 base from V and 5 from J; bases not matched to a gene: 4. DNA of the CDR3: TGCGCCAGCAGCCAAGGACAGGGAAGGTATGGCTACACCTTC. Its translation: CASSQGQGRYGYTF.

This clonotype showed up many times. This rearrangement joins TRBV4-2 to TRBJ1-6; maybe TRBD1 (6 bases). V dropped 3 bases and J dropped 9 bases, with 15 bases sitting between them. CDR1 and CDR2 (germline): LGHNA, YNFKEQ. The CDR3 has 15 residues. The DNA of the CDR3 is TGTGCCAGCAGCCAGGGGGGGACATCGAGTTCACCCCTCCACTTT. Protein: CASSQGGTSSSPLHF.